Presented here are 7 T cell receptor beta chains from one specimen sequenced in a study of regulatory T cells in long-lasting Graves disease. Time point described: persistent/refractory GD, antithyroid drugs over 5 years with positive TRAb. Extracted PBMC RNA gave rise to the TCR library. Assembly of TCR beta libraries relied on iRepertoire HTBI primers together with Arm-PCR of CDR3 regions. Each CDR3 protein is one row after TCRdb ran MiXCR on the multiplex PCR reads. The repertoire holds fewer than 450,000 distinct CDR3 sequences, with around 20% as singletons. This specimen was peripheral blood mononuclear cells (PBMCs), taken when the disease was refractory, from a patient treated with antithyroid drugs. The receptors originated from a female donor with Graves disease.

The chain links TRBV27 to TRBJ1-5, with 7 bases identical to TRBD1. Looked up from germline, CDR1 is MNHEY and CDR2 is SMNVEV (reference sequence). This CDR3 contains 15 residues. The ends lost 0 bases at V and 4 bases at J; junction bases unmatched: 3. The CDR3 nucleotides are TGTGCCAGCAGTTTATCGCCGGGACAGAATCAGCCCCAGCATTTT. It encodes CASSLSPGQNQPQHF.

This clonotype was counted a few times. The chain joins TRBV15 to TRBJ1-1; D uncertain. In germline, CDR1 is LNHNV, CDR2 YYDKDF (reference sequence). The CDR3 contains 19 residues. V lost 0 bases and J 1 base, leaving 21 bases between the germline ends. The CDR3 sequence is CATSRDRSPETRPNTEAFF. CDR3 nucleotide sequence: TGTGCCACCAGCAGAGATCGGTCGCCCGAAACAAGGCCGAACACTGAAGCTTTCTTT.

In its sample, this clonotype was seen many times. V usage is TRBV27 and J usage is TRBJ1-1; TRBD1 agrees at 9 bases. Germline CDR1 is MNHEY and CDR2 is SMNVEV (reference sequence). V lost 5 bases, J lost 3 bases, and 10 bases stayed unmatched. The CDR3 sequence is 16 residues long. The CDR3 region has the DNA TGTGCCAGCAGTCCGGTACAGGGGGCGGGTGACACTGAAGCTTTCTTT. Translating it yields CASSPVQGAGDTEAFF.

The rearrangement joins TRBV7-9 to TRBJ2-7, with 8 nucleotides matching TRBD1. CDR1 SEHNR and CDR2 FQNEAQ come from the germline V gene (reference sequence). The CDR3 length is 14 residues. J gave up 2 bases and V 5 bases, and 5 bases lay outside the gene matches. CDR3 in amino acids: CASSRQGSTYEQYF. The CDR3, as DNA: TGTGCCAGCAGCCGACAGGGGAGCACCTACGAGCAGTACTTC.

This clonotype showed up just a few times. The chain carries TRBV28 and TRBJ1-1, with D hard to call. In germline, CDR1 is MDHEN, CDR2 SYDVKM. The V and J ends lost 1 base and 4 bases respectively, with 10 bases between them. This CDR3 comprises 14 residues. This CDR3 reads CASSLFRGTTEAFF. The CDR3 DNA reads as TGTGCCAGCAGTTTATTTCGGGGAACCACTGAAGCTTTCTTT. Using reference TRBV28 and TRBJ1-1 for the parts outside the CDR3, the full variable domain is DVKVTQSSRYLVKRTGEKVFLECVQDMDHENMFWYRQDPGLGLRLIYFSYDVKMKEKGDIPEGYSVSREKKERFSLILESASTNQTSMYLCASSLFRGTTEAFFGQGTRLTVV.

The chain couples TRBV6-1 to TRBJ2-2; 8 nucleotides agree with TRBD2. V gave up 8 bases and J gave up 4 bases; unmatched junction bases: 12. CDR3 length: 16 amino acids. The germline gives CDR1 MNHNS, CDR2 SASEGT. CDR3 loop: CASLGTGTSFTGELFF. The CDR3 DNA reads as TGTGCCAGCCTGGGTACCGGGACTAGTTTCACCGGGGAGCTGTTTTTT.

This clonotype was counted ten times or more. The rearrangement links TRBV28 to TRBJ2-7; TRBD2 aligns across 11 bases. The CDR3 is 16 amino acids. The V and J ends lost 3 bases and 4 bases, in that order; junction bases with no gene match: 8. Germline lookup yields CDR1 MDHEN and CDR2 SYDVKM. The CDR3 region is CASSLILTSGSYEQYF. CDR3 DNA: TGTGCCAGCAGTTTGATTTTAACTAGCGGGAGTTACGAGCAGTACTTC.